Following are 8 T cell receptor beta chains from one sample sequenced in a study of T cells in Graves' hyperthyroidism and ophthalmopathy. Amplification targeted TCR beta CDR3 regions from RNA transcripts. HTBI primers were the set used in a first-round RT-PCR of the TCR CDR3. TCRdb ran MiXCR on the multiplex PCR reads and lists one entry per CDR3 protein. Of nearly 750,000 distinct CDR3 sequences listed, over 35% were seen once; the top ten hold around 32%. The sample was blood. These receptor sequences come from a woman in her forties with Graves' hyperthyroidism.

This chain joins TRBV25-1 and TRBJ2-6; 8 positions match TRBD1. The CDR3 spans 16 residues. Germline CDR1 MGHDK, CDR2 SYGVNS. With 8 bases clipped from V and 0 bases from J, the junction kept 6 bases outside the gene matches. The CDR3 region is CASSWDRPSGANVLTF. Written as DNA, the CDR3 is TGTGCCAGCTCTTGGGACAGGCCCTCTGGGGCCAACGTCCTGACTTTC.

CDR3 residues: CASSSTYKTSGSTDTQYF. The DNA of the CDR3 is TGTGCCAGCAGCTCCACGTACAAGACTAGCGGAAGCACAGATACGCAGTATTTT. This chain joins TRBV7-3 and TRBJ2-3; 9 bases map to TRBD2. Germline V gives CDR1 SGHTA, CDR2 FQGTGA. With V trimmed by 4 bases and J by 0 bases, 11 bases remained unmatched. CDR3 length equals 18 residues.

This chain connects TRBV15 to TRBJ1-1; a possible D gene is TRBD1 (5 bases). V dropped 3 bases and J dropped 1 base, with 9 bases sitting between them. Germline assignment: CDR1 LNHNV and CDR2 YYDKDF (reference sequence). This CDR3 region has 14 residues. Here the CDR3 reads CATSSLGGNTEAFF. The CDR3 nucleotides read TGTGCCACCAGCAGTTTGGGGGGGAACACTGAAGCTTTCTTT.

This clonotype was recorded many times. V and J are TRBV4-2 and TRBJ2-5, with D hard to call. CDR3 length: 11 amino acids. Trimming pared 0 bases from V and 7 bases from J, leaving 3 bases between. Germline lookup yields CDR1 LGHNA and CDR2 YNFKEQ. The CDR3 DNA reads TGTGCCAGCAGCCAAGAGGCGACCCAGTACTTC. Translation gives CASSQEATQYF.

This clonotype was counted many times. The chain joins TRBV4-1 to TRBJ1-1; TRBD1 matches 7 bases. The ends lost 1 base at V and 0 bases at J; junction bases unmatched: 8. Germline values: CDR1 MGHRA, CDR2 YSYEKL. This CDR3 region has 17 residues. In DNA form, the CDR3 reads TGCGCCAGCAGCCAAGTCGGAGGACAGGACTTGAACACTGAAGCTTTCTTT. Protein product: CASSQVGGQDLNTEAFF.

This chain joins TRBV12-3 or TRBV12-4 and TRBJ1-3; D remains ambiguous. The length of the CDR3 is 17 residues. V was shortened by 4 bases and J by 0 bases, with 16 bases between the two germline ends. The DNA for the CDR3 is TGTGCCAGCAGTTCCTCCAATGGGGTATTCTCTGGAAACACCATATATTTT. It encodes CASSSSNGVFSGNTIYF.

The rearrangement links TRBV5-1 to TRBJ1-4; perhaps TRBD1 as D (6 bases). Germline V gives CDR1 SGHRS, CDR2 YFSETQ. The V end lost 0 bases, the J end lost 8 bases, and 17 bases lay between the germline ends. The CDR3 totals 16 residues. This chain's CDR3 is CASSLAGTPAAEKLFF. The CDR3 region has the DNA TGCGCCAGCAGCTTGGCCGGGACACCGGCGGCCGAAAAACTGTTTTTT. The full variable domain, with the rest looked up from reference TRBV5-1 and TRBJ1-4, is KAGVTQTPRYLIKTRGQQVTLSCSPISGHRSVSWYQQTPGQGLQFLFEYFSETQRNKGNFPGRFSGRQFSNSRSEMNVSTLELGDSALYLCASSLAGTPAAEKLFFGSGTQLSVL.

This clonotype was counted between two and nine times. This chain connects TRBV6-5 to TRBJ1-5, with a weak D call TRBD1 (5 bases). CDR3 length: 15 residues. Trimming removed 3 bases at V and 4 bases at J, with 13 bases between. Germline V lookup: CDR1 MNHEY, CDR2 SVGAGI. This chain's CDR3 is CASSYKLGTNQPQHF. DNA of the CDR3: TGTGCCAGCAGTTATAAATTGGGGACTAATCAGCCCCAGCATTTT.